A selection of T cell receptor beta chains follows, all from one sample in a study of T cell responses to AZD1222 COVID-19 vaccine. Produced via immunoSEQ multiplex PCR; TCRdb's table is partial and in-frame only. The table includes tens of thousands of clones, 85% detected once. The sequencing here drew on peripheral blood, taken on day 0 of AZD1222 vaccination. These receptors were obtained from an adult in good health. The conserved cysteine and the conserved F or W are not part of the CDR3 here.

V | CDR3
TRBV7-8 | ASSLGRSQGYT
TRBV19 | ASSEQGPGANVLT
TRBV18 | ASSPYKVETQY
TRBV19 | ASTSDRGGSYEQY
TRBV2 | ASVNSLSNQPQH
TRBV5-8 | ASSLYTEAF
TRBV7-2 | ASSLDLGGWY
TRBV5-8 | ASSLFKAGQPQH
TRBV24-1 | ATSDLQGRASPLH
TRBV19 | ASSISYFYEQY
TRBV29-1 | SVRGINEQF
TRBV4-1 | ASSQDRGTQY
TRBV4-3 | ASSSTGRGTEAF
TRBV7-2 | ASSPRGLGIYEQY
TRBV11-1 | ASSTRTDTEAF
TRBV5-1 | ASSLGYGGRSGDEKLF